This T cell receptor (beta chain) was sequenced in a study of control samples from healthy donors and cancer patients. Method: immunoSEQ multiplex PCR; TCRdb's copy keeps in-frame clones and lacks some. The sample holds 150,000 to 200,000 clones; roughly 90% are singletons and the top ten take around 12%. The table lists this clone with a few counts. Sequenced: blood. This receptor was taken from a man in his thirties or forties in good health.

CDR3 nucleotides: TGCGCCAGCAGCCCGGGGGGTGTAAGCAATCAGCCCCAGCATTTT. Translated, it gives CASSPGGVSNQPQHF. This chain links TRBV4-1 with TRBJ1-5; possibly TRBD1 for D (5 bases). This CDR3 spans 15 amino acids. Germline-derived CDR1 and CDR2 are MGHRA and YSYEKL. V was cut by 4 bases and J by 1 base, with 11 bases left in between.